One sample yielded the 21 T cell receptor beta chains listed below, sequenced in a study of blood T cells in healthy people across ages. Then a second PCR, running about 6 to 12 cycles, was carried out with a sample-barcoded 5' primer and a J-beta primer mix. MiXCR, run by TCRdb on the 5' RACE reads, gives a single entry per CDR3 protein. The sample shows 1.5 million to 2 million distinct CDR3 sequences, approximately 39% of them seen only once. Sequences were obtained from blood. Receptors were obtained from a human donor in good health.

This sequence joins TRBV19 and TRBJ1-2, with D possibly TRBD1 on 6 matching bases. CDR1 LNHDA and CDR2 SQIVND come from the germline V gene (reference sequence). The CDR3 has 13 residues. With 6 bases removed from V and 6 bases from J, the gap between germline ends came to 14 bases. DNA of the CDR3: TGTGCCAGTAGCCTTACAGGGATCGATGGCTACACCTTC. Residues: CASSLTGIDGYTF.

This chain uses TRBV4-1 with TRBJ1-1; TRBD1 is a possible D gene (5 bases). This CDR3 has 12 residues. Trimming cost V 5 bases and J 6 bases, with 10 bases left between them. CDR1 is MGHRA, CDR2 YSYEKL, per germline. The CDR3 loop is CASSWDGSEAFF. The CDR3 coding sequence is TGCGCCAGCAGCTGGGACGGTTCTGAAGCTTTCTTT.

The gene calls are TRBV7-2 and TRBJ1-2, with D tentatively TRBD1 (5 bases). Germline values: CDR1 SGHTA, CDR2 FQGNSA. Trimming stripped 11 bases from V and 1 base from J, with 14 bases between. The CDR3 is 13 amino acids. The CDR3 region is CAGGASLNYGYTF. For the CDR3, the DNA is TGTGCCGGCGGGGCCTCTCTTAACTATGGCTACACCTTC.

V gene TRBV9 combines with J gene TRBJ2-4, with D possibly matching TRBD1 (6 bases). Deletions cut 0 bases from V and 0 bases from J, with 10 bases between. The CDR3 sequence is 16 residues long. The germline V gene has CDR1 SGDLS and CDR2 YYNGEE. CDR3 region: CASSVGRGQAKNIQYF. CDR3 DNA: TGTGCCAGCAGCGTAGGTCGGGGACAAGCCAAAAACATTCAGTACTTC.

The chain links TRBV5-1 to TRBJ1-2; 7 bases line up with TRBD1. Germline loops: CDR1 SGHRS, CDR2 YFSETQ. This CDR3 spans 14 amino acids. Unmatched junction bases numbered 7, after V lost 7 bases and J lost 1 base. CDR3 residues: CASGSGTVNYGYTF. DNA of the CDR3: TGCGCCAGCGGCAGCGGGACAGTTAACTATGGCTACACCTTC.

This clonotype occurred many times. The V and J genes are TRBV5-5 and TRBJ2-6, with D possibly matching TRBD1 (5 bases). Germline lookup yields CDR1 SGHKS and CDR2 YYEKEE (reference sequence). The CDR3 totals 16 residues. V was cut by 4 bases and J by 2 bases, with 13 bases left in between. CDR3 region: CASSPYRGTGANVLTF. The CDR3 DNA reads as TGTGCCAGCAGCCCTTATAGGGGAACTGGGGCCAACGTCCTGACTTTC.

This clonotype has just a few counts. The chain uses TRBV6-5 and TRBJ2-7; 9 nucleotides match TRBD1. Germline V gene sequence: CDR1 MNHEY, CDR2 SVGAGI. Unmatched junction bases numbered 3, after V lost 0 bases and J lost 3 bases. This CDR3 contains 15 residues. CDR3 protein: CASSYSQGANYEQYF. CDR3 sequence (DNA): TGTGCCAGCAGTTACTCACAGGGGGCGAACTACGAGCAGTACTTC.

This clonotype was detected only a few times. The chain carries TRBV20-1 and TRBJ2-5; 8 nucleotides match TRBD2. Germline V gene sequence: CDR1 DFQATT, CDR2 SNEGSKA (reference sequence). The CDR3 has 14 amino acids. V was pared by 6 bases and J by 1 base, with 7 bases of the junction left unmatched. The CDR3: CSAATGGVQETQYF. DNA for the CDR3: TGCAGTGCCGCTACCGGGGGGGTCCAAGAGACCCAGTACTTC.

V and J are TRBV20-1 and TRBJ2-1; 8 bases fit TRBD2. V shed 3 bases, J shed 5 bases, and the junction held 3 bases outside the gene matches. This CDR3 comprises 13 residues. CDR1 is DFQATT, CDR2 SNEGSKA, per germline (reference sequence). DNA of the CDR3: TGCAGTGCTAGCCCGCGGGGGGACAATGAGCAGTTCTTC. The encoded protein is CSASPRGDNEQFF.

This clonotype was observed a few times. The V gene is TRBV20-1, the J gene TRBJ2-5; 7 positions match TRBD1. Unmatched junction bases numbered 4, after V lost 5 bases and J lost 1 base. The germline V gene has CDR1 DFQATT and CDR2 SNEGSKA (reference sequence). CDR3 length: 13 amino acids. The CDR3 nucleotides are TGCAGTGCTCGGGACAGCCCCCAAGAGACCCAGTACTTC. It translates to CSARDSPQETQYF.

The rearrangement uses TRBV20-1 and TRBJ2-3; 8 nucleotides align to TRBD1. CDR1 and CDR2 (germline): DFQATT, SNEGSKA (reference sequence). With 6 bases clipped from V and 5 bases from J, the junction kept 4 bases outside the gene matches. The CDR3 contains 12 residues. The CDR3 region has the DNA TGCAGTGCGGACAGGGTCCGAGATACGCAGTATTTT. It encodes CSADRVRDTQYF.

The chain joins TRBV7-2 to TRBJ2-5; the D call may be TRBD1 or TRBD2 (5 bases each). The V and J ends lost 0 bases and 0 bases respectively, with 11 bases between them. Germline V CDR1 and CDR2: SGHTA, FQGNSA. The CDR3 has 16 residues. CDR3 amino acids: CASSLAGEGYQETQYF. The CDR3 nucleotides are TGTGCCAGCAGCTTAGCTGGAGAGGGGTACCAAGAGACCCAGTACTTC.

Regarding this clonotype: At one of its ends the junction is not consistent with the germline gene, which may arise from a read error. The chain employs TRBV10-3 and TRBJ2-6; D not certain. This CDR3 is 14 amino acids long. Germline-derived CDR1 and CDR2 are ENHRY and SYGVKD. The DNA of the CDR3 is TGTGCCGTCAGTGAAAGCTCTGGGGCCAACGTCCTGACTTTC. This codes for CAVSESSGANVLTF.

A few counts support this clonotype. This chain joins TRBV4-1 and TRBJ2-5; the match to TRBD1 covers 10 bases. CDR3 length equals 16 residues. CDR1 is MGHRA and CDR2 is YSYEKL in the germline V gene. With V trimmed by 2 bases and J by 3 bases, 6 bases remained unmatched. CDR3 bases: TGCGCCAGCAGCCAACCTCCGGGGACAGGGGAAGAGACCCAGTACTTC. This codes for CASSQPPGTGEETQYF.

This clonotype was recorded a few times. The rearrangement joins TRBV7-2 to TRBJ1-2, with 11 nucleotides matching TRBD1. Germline CDR1 reads SGHTA; CDR2 reads FQGNSA. Trimming took 5 bases from V and 2 from J; bases not matched to a gene: 4. The CDR3 is made up of 15 amino acids. The CDR3: CASSRTGGWNYGYTF. The CDR3 coding sequence is TGTGCCAGCAGCAGGACAGGGGGCTGGAACTATGGCTACACCTTC. The full variable domain, in which reference TRBV7-2 and TRBJ1-2 provide the parts outside the CDR3, is GAGVSQSPSNKVTEKGKDVELRCDPISGHTALYWYRQSLGQGLEFLIYFQGNSAPDKSGLPSDRFSAERTGGSVSTLTIQRTQQEDSAVYLCASSRTGGWNYGYTFGSGTRLTVV.

This clonotype was recorded many times. This chain joins TRBV11-3 and TRBJ2-7; D is perhaps TRBD1 (5 bases). Germline lookup yields CDR1 SGHNT and CDR2 YENEEA. The CDR3 length is 14 residues. Trimming shortened V by 5 bases and J by 0 bases, and 11 bases separated the two germline ends. Written as DNA, the CDR3 is TGTGCCAGCAGCCCAGGACATAGCTCCTACGAGCAGTACTTC. Encoded protein: CASSPGHSSYEQYF.

The genes are TRBV10-3 and TRBJ2-1; 8 bases agree with TRBD2. CDR3 size: 14 residues. With 8 bases clipped from V and 5 bases from J, the junction kept 8 bases outside the gene matches. From germline, CDR1 is ENHRY and CDR2 SYGVKD. The CDR3 sequence is CAIRLGLDNNEQFF. The CDR3 nucleotides are TGTGCCATCCGGTTGGGACTAGACAACAATGAGCAGTTCTTC.

The chain combines TRBV5-1 with TRBJ1-2; D is perhaps TRBD1 (6 bases). The CDR3 runs 15 residues. The germline CDR1 and CDR2 sequences are SGHRS and YFSETQ. The ends were cut back, 0 bases at V and 3 bases at J, with 12 bases in the middle. The CDR3 loop is CASSLDGGADYGYTF. CDR3 nucleotides: TGCGCCAGCAGCTTGGATGGGGGGGCGGACTATGGCTACACCTTC.

The chain combines TRBV20-1 with TRBJ2-7; D is unclear. V was cut by 2 bases and J by 0 bases, with 11 bases left in between. The CDR3 is 14 amino acids. Germline CDR1 is DFQATT and CDR2 is SNEGSKA (reference sequence). In nucleotides, the CDR3 is TGCAGTGCTAGACGCCCCAGTGACTCCTACGAGCAGTACTTC. Translating it yields CSARRPSDSYEQYF.

Of note for this clonotype: The junction departs from germline at one end; a sequencing error may be responsible. The chain couples TRBV13 to TRBJ1-5; 8 bases match TRBD1. The length of the CDR3 is 15 residues. The germline V gene has CDR1 PRHDT and CDR2 FYEKMQ (reference sequence). The CDR3 sequence is CTSSFGTGANQPQHF. CDR3 DNA: TGTACCAGCAGCTTCGGGACAGGTGCCAATCAGCCCCAGCATTTT.

This clonotype was counted at least ten times. CDR3 sequence: CASSFGVSTDTQYF. In nucleotides, the CDR3 is TGTGCCAGCAGTTTCGGGGTCAGCACAGATACGCAGTATTTT. The chain links TRBV27 to TRBJ2-3, with a possible D match to TRBD2 (5 bases). The ends were cut back, 3 bases at V and 0 bases at J, with 7 bases in the middle. Germline lookup yields CDR1 MNHEY and CDR2 SMNVEV (reference sequence). The CDR3 consists of 14 residues.